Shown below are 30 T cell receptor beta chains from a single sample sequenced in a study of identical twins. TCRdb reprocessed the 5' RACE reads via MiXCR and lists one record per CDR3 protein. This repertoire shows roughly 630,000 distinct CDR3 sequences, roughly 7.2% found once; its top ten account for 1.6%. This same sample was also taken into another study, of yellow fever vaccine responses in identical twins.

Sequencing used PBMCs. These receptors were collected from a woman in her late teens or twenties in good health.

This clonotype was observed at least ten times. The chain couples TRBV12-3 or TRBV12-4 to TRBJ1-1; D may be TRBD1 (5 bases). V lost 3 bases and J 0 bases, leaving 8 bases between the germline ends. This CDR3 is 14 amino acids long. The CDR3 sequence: CASSLGDLNTEAFF. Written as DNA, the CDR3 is TGTGCCAGCAGTTTGGGGGACTTGAACACTGAAGCTTTCTTT.

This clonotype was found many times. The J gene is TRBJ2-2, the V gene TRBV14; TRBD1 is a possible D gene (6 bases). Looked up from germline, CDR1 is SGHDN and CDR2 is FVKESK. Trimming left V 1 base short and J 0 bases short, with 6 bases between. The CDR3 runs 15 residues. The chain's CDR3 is CASSQGTANTGELFF. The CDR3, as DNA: TGTGCCAGCAGCCAAGGGACAGCGAACACCGGGGAGCTGTTTTTT.

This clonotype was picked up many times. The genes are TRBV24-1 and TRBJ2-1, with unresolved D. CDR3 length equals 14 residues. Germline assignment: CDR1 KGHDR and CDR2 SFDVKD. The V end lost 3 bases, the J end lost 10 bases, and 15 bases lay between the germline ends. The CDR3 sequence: CATSDPLATREQFF. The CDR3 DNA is TGTGCCACCAGTGATCCCCTTGCCACTCGGGAGCAGTTCTTC.

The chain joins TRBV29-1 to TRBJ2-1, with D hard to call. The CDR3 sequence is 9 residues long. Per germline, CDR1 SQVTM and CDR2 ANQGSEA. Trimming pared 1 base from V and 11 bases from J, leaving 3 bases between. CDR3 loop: CSVEGQQFF. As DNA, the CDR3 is TGCAGCGTTGAAGGCCAGCAGTTCTTC.

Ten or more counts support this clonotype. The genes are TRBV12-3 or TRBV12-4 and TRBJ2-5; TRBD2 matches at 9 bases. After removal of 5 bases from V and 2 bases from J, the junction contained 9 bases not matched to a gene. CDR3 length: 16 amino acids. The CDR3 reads CASSRLAGASQETQYF. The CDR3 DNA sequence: TGTGCCAGCAGTCGGTTAGCGGGGGCCTCACAAGAGACCCAGTACTTC.

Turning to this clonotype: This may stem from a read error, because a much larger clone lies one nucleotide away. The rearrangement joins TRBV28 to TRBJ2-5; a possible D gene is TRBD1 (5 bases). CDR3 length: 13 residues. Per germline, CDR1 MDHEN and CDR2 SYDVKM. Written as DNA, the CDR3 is TGTGCCATCAGTTTAGGGGTAAAAGAGACCCAGTACTTC. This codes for CAISLGVKETQYF.

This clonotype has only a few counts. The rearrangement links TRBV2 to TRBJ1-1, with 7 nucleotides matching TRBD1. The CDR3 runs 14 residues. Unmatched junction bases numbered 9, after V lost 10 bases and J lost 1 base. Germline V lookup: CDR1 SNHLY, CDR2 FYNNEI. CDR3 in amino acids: CAIHWDRQNTEAFF. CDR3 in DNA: TGTGCCATACATTGGGACAGACAGAACACTGAAGCTTTCTTT.

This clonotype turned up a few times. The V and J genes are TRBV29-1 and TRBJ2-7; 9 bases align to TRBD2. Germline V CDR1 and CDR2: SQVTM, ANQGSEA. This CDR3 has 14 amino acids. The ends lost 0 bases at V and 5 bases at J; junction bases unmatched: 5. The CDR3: CSVEDGSGSHEQYF. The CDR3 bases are TGCAGCGTTGAAGATGGTAGCGGGAGCCACGAGCAGTACTTC.

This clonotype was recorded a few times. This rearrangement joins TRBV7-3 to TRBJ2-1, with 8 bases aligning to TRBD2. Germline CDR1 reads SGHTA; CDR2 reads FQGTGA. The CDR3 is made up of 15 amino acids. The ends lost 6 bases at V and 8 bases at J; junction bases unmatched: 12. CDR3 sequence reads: CASSSAGGPRDEQFF. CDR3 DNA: TGTGCCAGCAGTTCTGCGGGAGGACCACGGGATGAGCAGTTCTTC.

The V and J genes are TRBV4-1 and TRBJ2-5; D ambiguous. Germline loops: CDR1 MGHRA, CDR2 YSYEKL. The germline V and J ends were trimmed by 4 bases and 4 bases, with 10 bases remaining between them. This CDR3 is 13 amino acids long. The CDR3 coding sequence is TGCGCCAGCAGCCCCCCTGGAGCAGAGACCCAGTACTTC. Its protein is CASSPPGAETQYF.

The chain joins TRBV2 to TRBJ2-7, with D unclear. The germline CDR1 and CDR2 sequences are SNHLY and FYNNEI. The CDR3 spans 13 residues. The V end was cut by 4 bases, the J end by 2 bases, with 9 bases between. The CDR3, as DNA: TGTGCCAGCAGTGTTAGAGGAGCCTACGAGCAGTACTTC. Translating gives CASSVRGAYEQYF.

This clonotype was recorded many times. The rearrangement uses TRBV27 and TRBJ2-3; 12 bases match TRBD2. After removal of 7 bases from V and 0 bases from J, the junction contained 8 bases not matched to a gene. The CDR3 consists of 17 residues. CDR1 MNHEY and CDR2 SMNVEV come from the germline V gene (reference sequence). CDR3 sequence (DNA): TGTGCCAGCAAAAAGACTAGCGGGAGTCGTAGCACAGATACGCAGTATTTT. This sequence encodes CASKKTSGSRSTDTQYF.

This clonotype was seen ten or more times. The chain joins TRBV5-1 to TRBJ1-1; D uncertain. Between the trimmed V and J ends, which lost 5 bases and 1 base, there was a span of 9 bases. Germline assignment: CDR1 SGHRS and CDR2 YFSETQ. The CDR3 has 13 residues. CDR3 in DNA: TGCGCCAGCAGTGATCTGGGGAACACTGAAGCTTTCTTT. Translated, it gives CASSDLGNTEAFF.

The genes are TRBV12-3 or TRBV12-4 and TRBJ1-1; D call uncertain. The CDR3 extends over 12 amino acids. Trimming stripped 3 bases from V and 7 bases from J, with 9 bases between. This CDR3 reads CASSLNIFEAFF. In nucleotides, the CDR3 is TGTGCCAGCAGTTTGAACATCTTTGAAGCTTTCTTT.

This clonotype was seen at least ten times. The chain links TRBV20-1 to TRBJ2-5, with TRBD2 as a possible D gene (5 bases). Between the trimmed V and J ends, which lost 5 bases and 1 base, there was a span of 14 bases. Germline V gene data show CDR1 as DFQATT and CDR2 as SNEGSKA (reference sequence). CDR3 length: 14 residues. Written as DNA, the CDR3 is TGCAGTGCTCGCTGGGGAGCGCCCCAAGAGACCCAGTACTTC. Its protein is CSARWGAPQETQYF.

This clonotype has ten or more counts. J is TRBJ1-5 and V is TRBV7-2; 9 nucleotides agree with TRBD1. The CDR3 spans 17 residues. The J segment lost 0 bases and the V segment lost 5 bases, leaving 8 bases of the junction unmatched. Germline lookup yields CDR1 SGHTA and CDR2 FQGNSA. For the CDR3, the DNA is TGTGCCAGCAGCCGACGACAGGGGGAGAATAGCAATCAGCCCCAGCATTTT. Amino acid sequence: CASSRRQGENSNQPQHF.

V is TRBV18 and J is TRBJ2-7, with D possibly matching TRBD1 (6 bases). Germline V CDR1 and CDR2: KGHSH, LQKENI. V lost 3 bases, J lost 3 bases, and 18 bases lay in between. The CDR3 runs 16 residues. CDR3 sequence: CASSPTLDRTGYEQYF. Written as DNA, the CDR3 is TGTGCCAGCTCACCTACACTCGACAGGACGGGCTACGAGCAGTACTTC.

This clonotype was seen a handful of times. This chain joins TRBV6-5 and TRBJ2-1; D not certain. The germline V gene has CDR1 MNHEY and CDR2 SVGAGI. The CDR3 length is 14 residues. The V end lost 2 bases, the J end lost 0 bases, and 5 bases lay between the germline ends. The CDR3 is CASSYARSYNEQFF. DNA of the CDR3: TGTGCCAGCAGTTACGCTCGCTCCTACAATGAGCAGTTCTTC.

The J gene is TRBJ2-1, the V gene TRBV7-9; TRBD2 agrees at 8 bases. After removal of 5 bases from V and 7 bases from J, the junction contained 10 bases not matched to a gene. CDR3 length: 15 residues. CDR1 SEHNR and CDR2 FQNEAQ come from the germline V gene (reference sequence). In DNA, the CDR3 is TGTGCCAGCAGCGAGAAAGCGGGAGTGGGGAATGAGCAGTTCTTC. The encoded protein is CASSEKAGVGNEQFF. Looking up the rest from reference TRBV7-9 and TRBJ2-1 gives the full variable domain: DTGVSQNPRHKITKRGQNVTFRCDPISEHNRLYWYRQTLGQGPEFLTYFQNEAQLEKSRLLSDRFSAERPKGSFSTLEIQRTEQGDSAMYLCASSEKAGVGNEQFFGPGTRLTVL.

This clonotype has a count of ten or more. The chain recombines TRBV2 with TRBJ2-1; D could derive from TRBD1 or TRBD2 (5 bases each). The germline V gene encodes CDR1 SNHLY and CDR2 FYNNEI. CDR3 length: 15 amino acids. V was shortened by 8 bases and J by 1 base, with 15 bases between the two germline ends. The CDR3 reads CASQVTGLSYNEQFF. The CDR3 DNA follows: TGTGCCAGCCAAGTAACAGGACTTTCCTACAATGAGCAGTTCTTC.

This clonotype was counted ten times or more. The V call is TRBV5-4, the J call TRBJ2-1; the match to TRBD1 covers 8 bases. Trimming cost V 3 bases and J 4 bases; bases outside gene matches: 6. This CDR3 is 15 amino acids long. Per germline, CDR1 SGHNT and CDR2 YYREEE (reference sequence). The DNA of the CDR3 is TGTGCCAGCAGCTCGGGACAGGCACGATACAATGAGCAGTTCTTC. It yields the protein CASSSGQARYNEQFF.

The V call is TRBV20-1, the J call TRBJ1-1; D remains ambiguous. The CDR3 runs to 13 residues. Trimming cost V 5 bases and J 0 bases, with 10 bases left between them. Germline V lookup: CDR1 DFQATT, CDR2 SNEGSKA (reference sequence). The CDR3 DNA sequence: TGCAGTGCTGCGGGATTCATGAACACTGAAGCTTTCTTT. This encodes CSAAGFMNTEAFF.

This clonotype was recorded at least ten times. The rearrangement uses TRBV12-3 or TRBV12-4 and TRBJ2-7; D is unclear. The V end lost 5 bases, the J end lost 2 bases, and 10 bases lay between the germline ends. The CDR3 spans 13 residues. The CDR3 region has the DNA TGTGCCAGCAGTAAATTGGGGACCTACGAGCAGTACTTC. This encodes CASSKLGTYEQYF.

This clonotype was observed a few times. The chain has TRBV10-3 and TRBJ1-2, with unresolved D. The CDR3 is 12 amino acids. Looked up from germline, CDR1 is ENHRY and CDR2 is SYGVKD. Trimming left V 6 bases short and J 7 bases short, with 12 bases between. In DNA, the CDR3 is TGTGCCATCAGCTCGGATTTTTTTGGCTACACCTTC. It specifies CAISSDFFGYTF.

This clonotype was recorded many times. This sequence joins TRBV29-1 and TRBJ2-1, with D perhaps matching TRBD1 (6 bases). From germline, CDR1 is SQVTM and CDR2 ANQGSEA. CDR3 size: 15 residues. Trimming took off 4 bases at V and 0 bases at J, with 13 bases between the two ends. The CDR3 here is CSVVARGSSYNEQFF. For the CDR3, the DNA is TGCAGCGTTGTTGCTAGGGGGAGCTCCTACAATGAGCAGTTCTTC.

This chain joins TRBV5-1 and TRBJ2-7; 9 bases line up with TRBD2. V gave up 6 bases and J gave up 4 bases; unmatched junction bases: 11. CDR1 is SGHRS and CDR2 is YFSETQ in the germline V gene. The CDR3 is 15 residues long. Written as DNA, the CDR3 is TGCGCCAGCACCCCCGGGGTAGCGGGAGATTACGAGCAGTACTTC. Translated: CASTPGVAGDYEQYF. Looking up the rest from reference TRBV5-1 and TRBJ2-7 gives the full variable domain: KAGVTQTPRYLIKTRGQQVTLSCSPISGHRSVSWYQQTPGQGLQFLFEYFSETQRNKGNFPGRFSGRQFSNSRSEMNVSTLELGDSALYLCASTPGVAGDYEQYFGPGTRLTVT.

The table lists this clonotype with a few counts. The CDR3 bases are TGCGCCAGCAGCCAGATGTTCACAAACTACAATGAGCAGTTCTTC. Translating gives CASSQMFTNYNEQFF. The J gene is TRBJ2-1, the V gene TRBV4-1; no firm D call. This CDR3 region has 15 residues. CDR1 MGHRA and CDR2 YSYEKL come from the germline V gene. V was trimmed by 3 bases and J by 3 bases, leaving 12 bases between them.

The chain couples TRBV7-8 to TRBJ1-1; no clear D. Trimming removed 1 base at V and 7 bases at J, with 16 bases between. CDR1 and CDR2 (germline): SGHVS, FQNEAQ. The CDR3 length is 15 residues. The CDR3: CASSLVIPGRIEAFF. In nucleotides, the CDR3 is TGTGCCAGCAGCTTAGTAATCCCCGGGAGAATTGAAGCTTTCTTT.

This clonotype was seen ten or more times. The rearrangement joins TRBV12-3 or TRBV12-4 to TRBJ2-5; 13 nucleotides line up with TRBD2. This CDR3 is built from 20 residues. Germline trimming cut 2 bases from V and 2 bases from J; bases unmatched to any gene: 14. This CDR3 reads CASSLRTSGGLMVGQETQYF. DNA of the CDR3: TGTGCCAGCAGTTTAAGGACTAGCGGGGGACTAATGGTCGGGCAAGAGACCCAGTACTTC.

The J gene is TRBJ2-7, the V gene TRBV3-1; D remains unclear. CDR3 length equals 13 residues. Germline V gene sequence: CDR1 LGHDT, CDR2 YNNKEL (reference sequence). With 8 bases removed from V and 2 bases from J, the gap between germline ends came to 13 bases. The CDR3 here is CASRGHETYEQYF. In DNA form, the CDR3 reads TGTGCCAGCCGAGGCCACGAAACCTACGAGCAGTACTTC.